Shown below are 31 T cell receptor beta chains from a single sample sequenced in a study of vaccination effects on CD4 cells after COVID-19. Sequencing in the ViraFEST assay came after antigen-specific CD4+ T cells had been expanded with viral peptide pools, which were used to stimulate PBMC. Following culture for ten to eleven days, CD4+ T cells were isolated. The healthy vaccine recipients, who had no prior SARS-CoV-2 infection, showed negative nucleocapsid antibodies. Sequencing used immunoSEQ multiplex PCR; TCRdb keeps in-frame clones, though not all of them. The sample lists 40,000 to 45,000 clones; roughly two thirds were seen once. Their antigen targets remain unknown. The sample was CD4+ T cells from PBMCs cultured with HCoV-OC43 spike peptides, taken before COVID-19 vaccination. Indicated subset: HCoV-OC43 spike overlapping peptide pool stimulation. These receptors were taken from a human donor who received a COVID-19 vaccine.

The CDR3 spells CASSQSAPRLYF. The CDR3 bases are TGTGCCAGCAGCCAATCGGCTCCTAGGCTGTACTTC. The chain uses TRBV3-1 (or the pseudogene TRBV3-2) and TRBJ2-7; D unclear. Trimming shortened V by 2 bases and J by 12 bases, and 14 bases separated the two germline ends. Germline CDR1 is LGHDT and CDR2 is YNNKEL (reference sequence). The CDR3 runs 12 residues.

CDR3 sequence: CATGGNSYGYTF. For the CDR3, the DNA is TGTGCCACCGGGGGGAACTCCTATGGCTACACCTTC. V and J are TRBV6-5 and TRBJ1-2, with D possibly being TRBD1 (5 bases). Deletions cut 10 bases from V and 4 bases from J, with 13 bases between. This CDR3 has 12 amino acids. Germline V gives CDR1 MNHEY, CDR2 SVGAGI.

This clone was counted a few times. V gene TRBV18 combines with J gene TRBJ1-3; 7 nucleotides match TRBD1. CDR3 size: 16 residues. With V trimmed by 3 bases and J by 1 base, 6 bases remained unmatched. Germline V gene lookup returns CDR1 KGHSH and CDR2 LQKENI. CDR3 protein: CASSPTLQGSGNTIYF. The CDR3 bases are TGTGCCAGCTCACCCACCCTACAGGGGTCTGGAAACACCATATATTTT.

The CDR3 DNA reads TGTGCCAGCTCACCACCCTCGAGGGCCCAAGAGACCCAGTACTTC. As protein: CASSPPSRAQETQYF. The chain couples TRBV18 to TRBJ2-5; tentatively, D is TRBD2 (5 bases). Trimming removed 0 bases from V and 1 base from J, with 9 bases in between. The V gene's germline CDR1 is KGHSH and CDR2 LQKENI. The CDR3 covers 15 residues.

This chain connects TRBV10-3 to TRBJ2-7, with no clear D. CDR1 is ENHRY and CDR2 is SYGVKD in the germline V gene. V was cut by 4 bases and J by 5 bases, with 6 bases left in between. The CDR3 contains 11 residues. The CDR3 spells CAISGGDEQYF. The CDR3 DNA reads as TGTGCCATCAGTGGTGGCGACGAGCAGTACTTC.

The table lists this clone with a few counts. The same CDR3 arises from other DNA sequences in this sample as well. The chain uses TRBV27 and TRBJ1-5, with TRBD1 identical over 10 bases. V was pared by 3 bases and J by 2 bases, with 1 base of the junction left unmatched. Per the germline V gene, CDR1 is MNHEY and CDR2 is SMNVEV (reference sequence). The length of the CDR3 is 15 residues. CDR3 residues: CASSLGTGGNQPQHF. As DNA, the CDR3 is TGTGCCAGCAGTTTGGGGACAGGGGGCAATCAGCCCCAGCATTTT.

V and J are TRBV19 and TRBJ1-4; 7 positions match TRBD1. V trimming: 2 bases; J trimming: 5 bases; junction bases outside the gene matches: 20. CDR3 size: 20 residues. Germline CDR1 LNHDA, CDR2 SQIVND (reference sequence). The CDR3 region is CASSIRGRGGGDGRNEKLFF. In DNA, the CDR3 is TGTGCCAGTAGTATACGGGGTCGAGGAGGGGGCGATGGAAGGAATGAAAAACTGTTTTTT.

The chain uses TRBV7-9 and TRBJ1-2; D is possibly TRBD1 (6 bases). Trimming took off 3 bases at V and 2 bases at J, with 10 bases between the two ends. Germline V CDR1 and CDR2: SEHNR, FQNEAQ (reference sequence). CDR3 length: 14 residues. This CDR3 reads CASSLLGTNYGYTF. CDR3 nucleotides: TGTGCCAGCAGCTTGTTAGGGACAAACTATGGCTACACCTTC.

V gene TRBV7-3 combines with J gene TRBJ1-3; weak D call: TRBD1 (5 bases). Germline V gives CDR1 SGHTA, CDR2 FQGTGA. V lost 2 bases to trimming and J lost 6 bases, with 8 bases between them. The CDR3 is 13 residues long. DNA of the CDR3: TGTGCCAGCAGCTTACCAGGGTCAAACACCATATATTTT. This translates into CASSLPGSNTIYF.

This CDR3 is CASSTGRDGNQPQHF. The CDR3 DNA sequence: TGTGCCAGCAGTACCGGACGGGATGGCAATCAGCCCCAGCATTTT. The V and J genes are TRBV2 and TRBJ1-5; no clear D. V lost 5 bases, J lost 2 bases, and 13 bases lay in between. The germline gives CDR1 SNHLY, CDR2 FYNNEI. The length of the CDR3 is 15 residues. Supplemented by reference TRBV2 and TRBJ1-5, the full variable domain reads EPEVTQTPSHQVTQMGQEVILRCVPISNHLYFYWYRQILGQKVEFLVSFYNNEISEKSEIFDDQFSVERPDGSNFTLKIRSTKLEDSAMYFCASSTGRDGNQPQHFGDGTRLSIL.

The chain combines TRBV18 with TRBJ1-5; no clear D gene. Trimming removed 4 bases from V and 6 bases from J, with 10 bases in between. The length of the CDR3 is 13 residues. Germline loops: CDR1 KGHSH, CDR2 LQKENI. The CDR3 bases are TGTGCCAGCTCACTAGAGGAAGGTCAGCCCCAGCATTTT. It specifies CASSLEEGQPQHF.

The J gene is TRBJ1-1, the V gene TRBV3-1 (or the pseudogene TRBV3-2); D may be TRBD1 (6 bases). The germline V gene encodes CDR1 LGHDT and CDR2 YNNKEL (reference sequence). This CDR3 has 16 residues. V gave up 3 bases and J gave up 0 bases, with 14 bases separating them. The CDR3 DNA is TGTGCCAGCAGCCAGGCGGGGGGCTTAATGAACACTGAAGCTTTCTTT. Protein sequence: CASSQAGGLMNTEAFF.

The chain combines TRBV30 with TRBJ1-1; weak D call: TRBD1 (5 bases). Trimming removed 0 bases at V and 5 bases at J, with 10 bases between. Germline lookup yields CDR1 GTSNPN and CDR2 SVGIG (reference sequence). The CDR3 spans 13 residues. The CDR3 sequence is CAWSVQGYTEAFF. DNA of the CDR3: TGTGCCTGGAGTGTTCAGGGATATACTGAAGCTTTCTTT. Drawing the rest from reference TRBV30 and TRBJ1-1, the complete variable domain is SQTIHQWPATLVQPVGSPLSLECTVEGTSNPNLYWYRQAAGRGLQLLFYSVGIGQISSEVPQNLSASRPQDRQFILSSKKLLLSDSGFYLCAWSVQGYTEAFFGQGTRLTVV.

As DNA, the CDR3 is TGTGCCACCAGCAGAGATGGGATCCGACAGGGTGGCGAAAAACTGTTTTTT. Translated: CATSRDGIRQGGEKLFF. The genes are TRBV15 and TRBJ1-4; 7 bases agree with TRBD1. CDR3 size: 17 residues. Germline values: CDR1 LNHNV, CDR2 YYDKDF (reference sequence). With 0 bases clipped from V and 8 bases from J, the junction kept 12 bases outside the gene matches. Variable domain in full (rest from reference TRBV15 and TRBJ1-4): DAMVIQNPRYQVTQFGKPVTLSCSQTLNHNVMYWYQQKSSQAPKLLFHYYDKDFNNEADTPDNFQSRRPNTSFCFLDIRSPGLGDTAMYLCATSRDGIRQGGEKLFFGSGTQLSVL.

The chain combines TRBV2 with TRBJ2-3; the match to TRBD1 covers 9 bases. This CDR3 region has 15 residues. Trimming took 4 bases from V and 4 from J; bases not matched to a gene: 6. Germline-derived CDR1 and CDR2 are SNHLY and FYNNEI. This CDR3 is CASSAGTGFADTQYF. Here the CDR3 DNA reads TGTGCCAGCAGTGCCGGGACAGGGTTTGCAGATACGCAGTATTTT.

The J gene is TRBJ2-3, the V gene TRBV10-3, with 9 bases fitting TRBD2. Germline V gene lookup returns CDR1 ENHRY and CDR2 SYGVKD. Trimming removed 6 bases from V and 1 base from J; junction bases left unmatched: 2. The CDR3 runs 14 residues. Written as DNA, the CDR3 is TGTGCCATCAGGCGGGAGGGCGGCACAGATACGCAGTATTTT. Translating gives CAIRREGGTDTQYF.

The genes are TRBV15 and TRBJ1-1; D not certain. CDR3 size: 13 residues. V lost 0 bases to trimming and J lost 4 bases, with 6 bases between them. Germline V gene sequence: CDR1 LNHNV, CDR2 YYDKDF (reference sequence). The CDR3 DNA sequence: TGTGCCACCAGCAGAGATCCGGGCACTGAAGCTTTCTTT. This gives the protein CATSRDPGTEAFF.

This chain uses TRBV28 with TRBJ1-4; TRBD1 is a possible D gene (6 bases). Deletions cut 3 bases from V and 8 bases from J, with 13 bases between. Germline CDR1 and CDR2: MDHEN and SYDVKM. The CDR3 has 14 residues. The CDR3 DNA reads TGTGCCAGCAGTTTCTCAGGGGCAGACGAAAAACTGTTTTTT. It specifies CASSFSGADEKLFF.

V gene TRBV24-1 combines with J gene TRBJ1-4; D might be TRBD1 (5 bases). Trimming removed 1 base at V and 7 bases at J, with 33 bases between. CDR1 and CDR2 (germline): KGHDR, SFDVKD. The CDR3 extends over 22 amino acids. CDR3 sequence reads: CATSDFGQKGGVLEVWGEKLFF. CDR3 DNA sequence: TGTGCCACCAGTGATTTCGGCCAGAAGGGAGGGGTGCTGGAGGTTTGGGGTGAAAAACTGTTTTTT.

The sample holds a few counts of this clone. The chain couples TRBV27 to TRBJ1-5; a weak D match, TRBD1 (5 bases). Germline V lookup: CDR1 MNHEY, CDR2 SMNVEV (reference sequence). V was cut by 2 bases and J by 4 bases, with 9 bases left in between. The CDR3 extends over 14 amino acids. CDR3 DNA sequence: TGTGCCAGCAGTTTAGGGTGGGGGAATCAGCCCCAGCATTTT. Translating gives CASSLGWGNQPQHF.

J is TRBJ2-3 and V is TRBV5-4, with D unresolved. Germline CDR1 and CDR2: SGHNT and YYREEE (reference sequence). This CDR3 contains 13 residues. The V end was cut by 4 bases, the J end by 6 bases, with 12 bases between. The CDR3 protein is CASSNYGADTQYF. As DNA, the CDR3 is TGTGCCAGCAGCAACTATGGCGCGGATACGCAGTATTTT.

The table lists this clone with a count of one. This chain uses TRBV12-3 or TRBV12-4 with TRBJ2-1; D gene ambiguous. Trimming stripped 6 bases from V and 0 bases from J, with 0 bases between. The CDR3 totals 11 residues. The CDR3 spells CASSSYNEQFF. The DNA of the CDR3 is TGTGCCAGCAGCTCCTACAATGAGCAGTTCTTC.

This clone was detected only a few times. V gene TRBV6-4 combines with J gene TRBJ1-5; no clear D. V lost 0 bases to trimming and J lost 5 bases, with 17 bases between them. Per the germline V gene, CDR1 is MRHNA and CDR2 is SNTAGT. This CDR3 comprises 17 residues. DNA of the CDR3: TGTGCCAGCAGTGACTCCGATCGAAGCTTACTGGATCAGCCCCAGCATTTT. Translated, it gives CASSDSDRSLLDQPQHF.

This clone turned up a few times. The chain recombines TRBV4-2 with TRBJ2-1; 9 nucleotides align to TRBD1. Germline assignment: CDR1 LGHNA and CDR2 YNFKEQ. This CDR3 spans 15 amino acids. The ends lost 4 bases at V and 7 bases at J; junction bases unmatched: 8. CDR3 sequence (DNA): TGTGCCAGCAGCCCCCGGACAGGGGATGCGAATGAGCAGTTCTTC. It yields the protein CASSPRTGDANEQFF.

The chain has TRBV30 and TRBJ1-2; D gene uncertain. The V gene lost 3 bases and the J gene lost 1 base, with 15 bases spanning the gap. This CDR3 is 15 amino acids long. Germline V gives CDR1 GTSNPN, CDR2 SVGIG (reference sequence). CDR3 residues: CAWRSLPGVNYGYTF. CDR3 DNA sequence: TGTGCCTGGAGATCCCTCCCTGGGGTTAACTATGGCTACACCTTC.

The chain has TRBV14 and TRBJ1-4; 8 nucleotides line up with TRBD1. Trimming took 4 bases from V and 10 from J; bases not matched to a gene: 5. Germline lookup yields CDR1 SGHDN and CDR2 FVKESK. The CDR3 has 13 amino acids. DNA of the CDR3: TGTGCCAGCAGCCGCCAGGGGGCCGGAAAACTGTTTTTT. Residues: CASSRQGAGKLFF.

This clone was detected only a few times. This rearrangement joins TRBV5-1 to TRBJ1-1, with TRBD1 identical over 9 bases. Germline V gene data show CDR1 as SGHRS and CDR2 as YFSETQ. V lost 3 bases and J lost 2; bases outside the gene matches: 5. The CDR3 is 15 residues long. The CDR3 sequence: CASSSGQGSNTEAFF. CDR3 nucleotides: TGCGCCAGCAGCTCGGGACAGGGATCTAACACTGAAGCTTTCTTT.

The chain carries TRBV29-1 and TRBJ1-1; D is unresolved. This CDR3 region has 13 residues. V was pared by 5 bases and J by 0 bases, with 10 bases between. From germline, CDR1 is SQVTM and CDR2 ANQGSEA. The CDR3 DNA reads TGCAGCGTTTCGGGGAACCTGAACACTGAAGCTTTCTTT. Encoded protein: CSVSGNLNTEAFF. The whole variable domain, filled in from reference TRBV29-1 and TRBJ1-1, reads SAVISQKPSRDICQRGTSLTIQCQVDSQVTMMFWYRQQPGQSLTLIATANQGSEATYESGFVIDKFPISRPNLTFSTLTVSNMSPEDSSIYLCSVSGNLNTEAFFGQGTRLTVV.

The rearrangement uses TRBV7-2 and TRBJ2-3, with D maybe TRBD1 (6 bases). This CDR3 spans 15 amino acids. Germline values: CDR1 SGHTA, CDR2 FQGNSA. V gave up 5 bases and J gave up 4 bases, with 16 bases separating them. The DNA for the CDR3 is TGTGCCAGCAGCCCACGTGGACAGAGAGCAGATACGCAGTATTTT. Translation: CASSPRGQRADTQYF.

This clone has only one observation. The chain uses TRBV1 and TRBJ2-3; the table calls TRBD1, which could not be checked here. TRBV1 is given as a pseudogene. This CDR3 is built from 14 residues. CDR3 nucleotide sequence: TGCACCAGCAGGGACAGGCCTAGCACAGATACGCAGTATTTT. Protein: CTSRDRPSTDTQYF.

This rearrangement joins TRBV7-9 to TRBJ2-7; 7 bases are a match to TRBD1. The CDR3 contains 14 residues. CDR1 and CDR2 from the germline V gene are SEHNR and FQNEAQ (reference sequence). J lost 4 bases, V lost 5 bases, and 8 bases had no gene match. CDR3 DNA: TGTGCCAGCAGCCTCGGGACAGATGAATACGAGCAGTACTTC. Translation gives CASSLGTDEYEQYF.